These 20 T cell receptor beta chains were all obtained from the same sample, sequenced in a study of shared clonotypes between healthy human individuals. Data came from immunoSEQ multiplex PCR; TCRdb stores just in-frame clones and leaves some out. The data show about 1.5 million clones, roughly 98% seen once. The sequenced material came from naive CD4+ T cells sorted from blood. The sample's subset: CD45RA+ positively selected. Receptors originate from a young man in good health.

The chain uses TRBV5-1 and TRBJ2-5, with 10 positions matching TRBD1. This CDR3 is built from 16 residues. The ends lost 4 bases at V and 5 bases at J; junction bases unmatched: 11. The V gene's germline CDR1 is SGHRS and CDR2 YFSETQ. DNA for the CDR3: TGCGCCAGCAGCCGTGGGACAGGGGTCCTCGGGGAGACCCAGTACTTC. The encoded protein is CASSRGTGVLGETQYF.

This chain joins TRBV6-1 and TRBJ1-2, with D unresolved. Per germline, CDR1 MNHNS and CDR2 SASEGT. Trimming removed 3 bases at V and 0 bases at J, with 5 bases between. The CDR3 is 13 residues long. Here the CDR3 reads CASSELANYGYTF. CDR3 DNA: TGTGCCAGCAGTGAGTTGGCTAACTATGGCTACACCTTC.

A single count supports this clone. The rearrangement uses TRBV5-1 and TRBJ2-1; D ambiguous. The CDR3 consists of 16 residues. V lost 3 bases and J lost 0, with 13 bases in between. CDR1 is SGHRS, CDR2 YFSETQ, per germline. In nucleotides, the CDR3 is TGCGCCAGCAGCTCAGACGCGACCAGCTCCTACAATGAGCAGTTCTTC. Its translation: CASSSDATSSYNEQFF.

The V gene is TRBV19, the J gene TRBJ1-2; 8 nucleotides match TRBD1. Unmatched junction bases numbered 8, after V lost 4 bases and J lost 4 bases. Germline CDR1 LNHDA, CDR2 SQIVND (reference sequence). CDR3 size: 15 residues. DNA of the CDR3: TGTGCCAGTAGTAAACAGGGGGTATTCCCCTATGGCTACACCTTC. Translating it yields CASSKQGVFPYGYTF.

This chain uses TRBV27 with TRBJ2-3; TRBD2 matches at 7 bases. The CDR3 sequence is 15 residues long. CDR1 MNHEY and CDR2 SMNVEV come from the germline V gene (reference sequence). The ends lost 4 bases at V and 8 bases at J; junction bases unmatched: 12. Here the CDR3 DNA reads TGTGCCAGCAGTTGGGACTACCCAGGGACGACTACGCAGTATTTT. Its protein is CASSWDYPGTTTQYF.

A single count supports this clone. The chain carries TRBV11-2 and TRBJ2-2; no clear D gene. The CDR3 is made up of 14 amino acids. The V end was cut by 1 base, the J end by 6 bases, with 9 bases between. The germline gives CDR1 SGHAT, CDR2 FQNNGV. The CDR3 loop is CASSLVSKPGELFF. The CDR3 DNA is TGTGCCAGCAGCTTAGTTAGTAAGCCCGGGGAGCTGTTTTTT.

This sequence joins TRBV7-2 and TRBJ2-5, with 10 bases lining up with TRBD2. CDR3 length: 18 amino acids. The V gene end was trimmed by 0 bases and the J gene end by 1 base; junction bases not matched to a gene: 8. Per germline, CDR1 SGHTA and CDR2 FQGNSA. For the CDR3, the DNA is TGTGCCAGCAGCTTAGCATTCGGAGCGGGAGGGACCCAAGAGACCCAGTACTTC. Its translation: CASSLAFGAGGTQETQYF.

V gene TRBV29-1 combines with J gene TRBJ2-7; D tentatively reads TRBD1 or TRBD2 (5 bases each). V was cut by 7 bases and J by 4 bases, with 11 bases left in between. Germline loops: CDR1 SQVTM, CDR2 ANQGSEA. The length of the CDR3 is 11 residues. For the CDR3, the DNA is TGCAGCGCCGACTGGGGGTACGAGCAGTACTTC. Amino acid sequence: CSADWGYEQYF.

The chain recombines TRBV4-1 with TRBJ1-4; D call uncertain. The CDR3 is 17 residues long. The V gene's germline CDR1 is MGHRA and CDR2 YSYEKL. Trimming left V 2 bases short and J 7 bases short, with 20 bases between. CDR3 protein: CASSQRFPGPGSEKLFF. CDR3 nucleotide sequence: TGCGCCAGCAGCCAACGCTTCCCGGGCCCTGGGAGTGAAAAACTGTTTTTT.

This clone was found once. This chain joins TRBV4-2 and TRBJ2-4; possible D gene TRBD2, 6 bases. The V end was cut by 1 base, the J end by 8 bases, with 15 bases between. Per germline, CDR1 LGHNA and CDR2 YNFKEQ. The CDR3 length is 15 residues. CDR3: CASSQVPAGRYIQYF. The CDR3 nucleotides read TGTGCCAGCAGCCAAGTCCCTGCGGGAAGATACATTCAGTACTTC.

The chain recombines TRBV12-2 with TRBJ2-7; the DNA was not used to check the table's D call, TRBD2. TRBV12-2 represents a pseudogene. The CDR3 is 17 amino acids. The CDR3 sequence is CASRLSAGGPGSYEQYF. CDR3 bases: TGTGCAAGTCGCTTAAGTGCGGGAGGGCCAGGGTCCTACGAGCAGTACTTC.

The chain is built from TRBV6-1 and TRBJ2-1, with D perhaps TRBD2 (5 bases). The CDR3 contains 14 residues. The V end was cut by 10 bases, the J end by 10 bases, with 23 bases between. CDR1 MNHNS and CDR2 SASEGT come from the germline V gene. The CDR3 loop reads CATLRQVAIKEQFF. In nucleotides, the CDR3 is TGTGCCACCCTTCGTCAGGTAGCGATCAAAGAGCAGTTCTTC.

The rearrangement uses TRBV6-5 and TRBJ2-5, with TRBD1 as a possible D gene (6 bases). V was pared by 7 bases and J by 7 bases, with 22 bases between. The CDR3 runs to 15 residues. Germline assignment: CDR1 MNHEY and CDR2 SVGAGI. The CDR3 DNA reads TGTGCCAGCACCAAGCGAGGGGGTAGGGTGGTGACCCAGTACTTC. Translation gives CASTKRGGRVVTQYF.

The V gene is TRBV11-2, the J gene TRBJ2-7; 8 nucleotides line up with TRBD1. Germline-derived CDR1 and CDR2 are SGHAT and FQNNGV. V shed 5 bases and J 3 bases; nucleotides not matched to a gene: 6. The CDR3 has 14 residues. This CDR3 is CASSRRQGIYEQYF. In nucleotides, the CDR3 is TGTGCCAGCAGCCGACGACAGGGGATCTACGAGCAGTACTTC.

V usage is TRBV4-2 and J usage is TRBJ2-3; 8 nucleotides match TRBD2. Germline CDR1 is LGHNA and CDR2 is YNFKEQ. This CDR3 has 18 residues. Trimming removed 4 bases from V and 2 bases from J; junction bases left unmatched: 14. In DNA form, the CDR3 reads TGTGCCAGCAGCCCGTCGTTCGGGAGGGCTCTGGACACAGATACGCAGTATTTT. It codes for CASSPSFGRALDTDTQYF.

The CDR3: CASGPKDGRNYGYTF. In DNA form, the CDR3 reads TGTGCTAGTGGACCTAAGGACGGACGTAACTATGGCTACACCTTC. The rearrangement links TRBV12-5 to TRBJ1-2; D remains unclear. Per the germline V gene, CDR1 is LGHNT and CDR2 is FRNRAP. The CDR3 has 15 residues. V gave up 6 bases and J gave up 1 base, with 15 bases separating them.

V gene TRBV7-3 combines with J gene TRBJ2-7, with D maybe TRBD2 (6 bases). V lost 6 bases and J lost 3, with 15 bases in between. CDR1 is SGHTA and CDR2 is FQGTGA in the germline V gene. The CDR3 length is 14 residues. The DNA for the CDR3 is TGTGCCAGCAGTTCACGCGGGACCAACTACGAGCAGTACTTC. Translation: CASSSRGTNYEQYF.

The chain has TRBV4-3 and TRBJ2-1; no reliable D call. Trimming took 1 base from V and 3 from J, leaving 10 bases between them. The CDR3 is made up of 15 amino acids. Germline lookup yields CDR1 LGHNA and CDR2 YSLEER. The DNA of the CDR3 is TGCGCCAGCAGCCAAGTGCTCAGTCTCTACAATGAGCAGTTCTTC. Its protein is CASSQVLSLYNEQFF.

The chain has TRBV19 and TRBJ2-7; 8 bases align to TRBD2. The CDR3 has 15 amino acids. Germline V lookup: CDR1 LNHDA, CDR2 SQIVND (reference sequence). V lost 1 base, J lost 1 base, and 3 bases stayed unmatched. Here the CDR3 DNA reads TGTGCCAGTAGTATAGTCTTAGCGGGATCCTACGAGCAGTACTTC. It codes for CASSIVLAGSYEQYF.

In regard to this clone: The sample contains more than one DNA sequence encoding this CDR3. This chain connects TRBV18 to TRBJ1-1; possible D gene TRBD1, 5 bases. V lost 3 bases, J lost 1 base, and 9 bases lay in between. The CDR3 has 14 amino acids. Germline-derived CDR1 and CDR2 are KGHSH and LQKENI. The CDR3 region has the DNA TGTGCCAGCTCACCCTCGGGGGAGAACACTGAAGCTTTCTTT. Translating gives CASSPSGENTEAFF.